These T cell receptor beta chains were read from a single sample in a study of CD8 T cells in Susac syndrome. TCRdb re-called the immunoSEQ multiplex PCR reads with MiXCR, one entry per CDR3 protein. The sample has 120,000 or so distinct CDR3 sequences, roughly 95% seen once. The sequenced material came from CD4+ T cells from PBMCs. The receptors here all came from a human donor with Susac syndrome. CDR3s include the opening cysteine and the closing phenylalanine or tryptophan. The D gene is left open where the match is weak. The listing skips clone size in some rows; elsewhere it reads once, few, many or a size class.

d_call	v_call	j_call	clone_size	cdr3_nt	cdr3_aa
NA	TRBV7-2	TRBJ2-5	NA	TGTGCCAGCAGCTTAGGACGGCGGACGGAGACCCAGTACTTC	CASSLGRRTETQYF
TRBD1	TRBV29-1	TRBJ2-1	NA	TGCAGCGTTGAAGGGACAGGACCCTACAATGAGCAGTTCTTC	CSVEGTGPYNEQFF
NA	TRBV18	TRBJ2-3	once	TGTGCCAGCTCACCACGAGGGAGCACAGATACGCAGTATTTT	CASSPRGSTDTQYF
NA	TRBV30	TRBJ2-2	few	TGTGCCTGGACCAAAAACACCGGGGAGCTGTTTTTT	CAWTKNTGELFF
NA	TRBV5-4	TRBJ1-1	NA	TGTGCCAGCAGCTTGACGGACCTAGGAGGCACTGAAGCTTTCTTT	CASSLTDLGGTEAFF
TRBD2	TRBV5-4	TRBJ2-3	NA	TGTGCCAGCAGCGGGGGACTAGCGGGGGGCACAGATACGCAGTATTTT	CASSGGLAGGTDTQYF
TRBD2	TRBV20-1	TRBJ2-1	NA	TGCAGTGCTGTGACTAGCGGGATCAATGAGCAGTTCTTC	CSAVTSGINEQFF
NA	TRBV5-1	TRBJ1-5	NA	TGCGCCAGCAGCTTCGAGGGTGGGTCTCAGCCCCAGCATTTT	CASSFEGGSQPQHF
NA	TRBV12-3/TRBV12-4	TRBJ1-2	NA	TGTGCCAGCAGTTTTGGCCAGGCCCTTGGCTACACCTTC	CASSFGQALGYTF
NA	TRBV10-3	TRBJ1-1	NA	TGTGCCATCAGCGACAGACAGACTGAAGCTTTCTTT	CAISDRQTEAFF
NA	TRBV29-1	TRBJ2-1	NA	TGCAGTTCCATTCGAAAGGTCACGTACAATGAGCAGTTCTTC	CSSIRKVTYNEQFF
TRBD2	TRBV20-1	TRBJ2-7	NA	TGCAGTGCTTCGGGACTAGCGGGAGTGTACGAGCAGTACTTC	CSASGLAGVYEQYF
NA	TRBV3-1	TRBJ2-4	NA	TGTGCCAGCAGCCAAGATTGGGGTAACATTCAGTACTTC	CASSQDWGNIQYF
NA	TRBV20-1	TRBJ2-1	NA	TGCAGTGCTAGGAGGGCCTCCAGCTCCTACAATGAGCAGTTCTTC	CSARRASSSYNEQFF
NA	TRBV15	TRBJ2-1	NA	TGTGCCACCAGCAGAGGGGAAGCGGAGGGATACAATGAGCAGTTCTTC	CATSRGEAEGYNEQFF
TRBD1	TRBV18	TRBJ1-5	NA	TGTGCCAGCTCACCGTCGGGACAGGGACTACGGCAGCCCCAGCATTTT	CASSPSGQGLRQPQHF
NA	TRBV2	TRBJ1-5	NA	TGTGCCAGCAGTGACCCTACCGGGGGAAGGCAGCCCCAGCATTTT	CASSDPTGGRQPQHF
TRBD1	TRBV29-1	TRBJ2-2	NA	TGCAGCGCATGGACAGGGTACACCGGGGAGCTGTTTTTT	CSAWTGYTGELFF
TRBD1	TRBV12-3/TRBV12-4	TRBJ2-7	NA	TGTGCCAGCAGCCCCCTGACAGGGGATTACGAGCAGTACTTC	CASSPLTGDYEQYF
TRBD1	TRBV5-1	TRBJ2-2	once	TGCGCCAGCAGAGACAGGGCCATAAACACCGGGGAGCTGTTTTTT	CASRDRAINTGELFF
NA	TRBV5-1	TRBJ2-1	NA	TGCGCCAGCAGCGTAGCATCGGACCCCTCCTACAATGAGCAGTTCTTC	CASSVASDPSYNEQFF
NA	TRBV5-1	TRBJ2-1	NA	TGCGCCAGCAGCCCCCTAGCGAATGAGCAGTTCTTC	CASSPLANEQFF
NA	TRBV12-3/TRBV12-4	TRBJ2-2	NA	TGTGCCAGCAGTTTAGGACTAGAGGACGGGGAGCTGTTTTTT	CASSLGLEDGELFF
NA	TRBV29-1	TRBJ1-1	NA	TGCAGCGTTGTGAGGTTGAACACTGAAGCTTTCTTT	CSVVRLNTEAFF
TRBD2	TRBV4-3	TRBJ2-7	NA	TGCGCCAGCAGCCAAAGACTAGCGGGCTCCTACGAGCAGTACTTC	CASSQRLAGSYEQYF
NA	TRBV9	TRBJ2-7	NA	TGTGCCAGCAGCGTTCTGGACAGTCCATACTCCTACGAGCAGTACTTC	CASSVLDSPYSYEQYF
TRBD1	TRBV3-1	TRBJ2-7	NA	TGTGCCAGCAGCCCCTTGACAGGGAACGAGCAGTACTTC	CASSPLTGNEQYF
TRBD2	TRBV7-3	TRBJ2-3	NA	TGTGCCAGCAGCTTAATAGAGGGAGGGCCCTCAGATACGCAGTATTTT	CASSLIEGGPSDTQYF
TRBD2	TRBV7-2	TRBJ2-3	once	TGTGCCAGCAGCCCAATCGGGGTAGCGGGGCTACCCGCGCAGTATTTT	CASSPIGVAGLPAQYF
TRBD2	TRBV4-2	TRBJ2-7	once	TGTGCCAGCAGCCGGACCGGGACTACGGACCTCTACGAGCAGTACTTC	CASSRTGTTDLYEQYF
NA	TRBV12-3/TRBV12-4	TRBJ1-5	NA	TGTGCCAGCGGGAAAGGGGGAGGTCAGCCCCAGCATTTT	CASGKGGGQPQHF
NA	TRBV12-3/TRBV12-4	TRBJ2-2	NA	TGTGCCAGCTCACTTAACACCGGGGAGCTGTTTTTT	CASSLNTGELFF
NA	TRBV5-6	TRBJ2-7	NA	TGTGCCAGCAGCCTGGTTGTGGCGGGTTTCTACGAGCAGTACTTC	CASSLVVAGFYEQYF
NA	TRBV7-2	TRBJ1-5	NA	TGTGCCAGCAGCTCACAGGGAAACAATCAGCCCCAGCATTTT	CASSSQGNNQPQHF
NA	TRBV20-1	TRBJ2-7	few	TGCAGTGCTAGATTGCCGTCCTACGAGCAGTACTTC	CSARLPSYEQYF
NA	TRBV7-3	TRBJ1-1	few	TGTGCCAGCAGCTCGACCTTGAACACTGAAGCTTTCTTT	CASSSTLNTEAFF